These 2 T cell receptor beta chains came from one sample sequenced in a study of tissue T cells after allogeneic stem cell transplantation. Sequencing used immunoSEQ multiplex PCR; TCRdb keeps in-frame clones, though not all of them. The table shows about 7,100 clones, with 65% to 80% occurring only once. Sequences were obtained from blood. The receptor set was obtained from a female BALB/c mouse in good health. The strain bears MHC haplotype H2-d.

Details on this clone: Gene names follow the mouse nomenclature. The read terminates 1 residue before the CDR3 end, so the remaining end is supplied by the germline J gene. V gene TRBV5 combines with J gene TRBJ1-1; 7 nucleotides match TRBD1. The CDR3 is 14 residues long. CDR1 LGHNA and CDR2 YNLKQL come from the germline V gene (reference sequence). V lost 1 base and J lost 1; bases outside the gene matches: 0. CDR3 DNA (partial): TGTGCCAGCAGCCAAGGGACAGGGAACACAGAAGTCTTC. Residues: CASSQGTGNTEVF. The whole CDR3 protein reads CASSQGTGNTEVFF.

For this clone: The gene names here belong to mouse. The sequenced CDR3 bases are TGCACCTGCAGTGACAGGGGGAGTCAAAACACCTTGTAC. This encodes CTCSDRGSQNTLY. The complete CDR3 reads CTCSDRGSQNTLYF. This sequence joins TRBV1 and TRBJ2-4, with 8 bases identical to TRBD1. The read terminates 1 residue ahead of where the CDR3 ends, so the germline J gene completes it. The CDR3 extends over 14 amino acids. Per the germline V gene, CDR1 is NSQYPW and CDR2 is LRSPGD (reference sequence). Trimming at V came to 4 bases and at J to 0 bases, leaving 0 bases not matched to a gene. The whole variable domain, remainder taken from reference TRBV1 and TRBJ2-4, is VTLLEQNPRWRLVPRGQAVNLRCILKNSQYPWMSWYQQDLQKQLQWLFTLRSPGDKEVKSLPGADYLATRVTDTELRLQVANMSQGRTLYCTCSDRGSQNTLYFGAGTRLSVL.